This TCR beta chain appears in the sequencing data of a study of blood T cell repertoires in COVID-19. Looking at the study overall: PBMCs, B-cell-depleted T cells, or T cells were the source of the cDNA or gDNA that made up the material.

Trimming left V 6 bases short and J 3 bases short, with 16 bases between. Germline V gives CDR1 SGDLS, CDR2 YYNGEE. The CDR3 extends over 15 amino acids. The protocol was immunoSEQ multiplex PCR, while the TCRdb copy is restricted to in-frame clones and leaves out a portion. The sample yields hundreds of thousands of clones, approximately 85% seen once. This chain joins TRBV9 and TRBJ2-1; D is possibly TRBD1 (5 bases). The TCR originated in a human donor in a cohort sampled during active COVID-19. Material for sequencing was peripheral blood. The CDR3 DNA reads TGTGCCAGCACCGTCGATGGGCAGGGCTACAATGAGCAGTTCTTC. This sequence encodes CASTVDGQGYNEQFF. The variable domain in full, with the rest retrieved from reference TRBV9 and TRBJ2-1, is DSGVTQTPKHLITATGQRVTLRCSPRSGDLSVYWYQQSLDQGLQFLIQYYNGEERAKGNILERFSAQQFPDLHSELNLSSLELGDSALYFCASTVDGQGYNEQFFGPGTRLTVL.